This paragraph reports one T cell receptor beta chain. The sample comes from a study of beta chain features in type 1 diabetes. This CDR3 contains 14 residues. V trimming: 4 bases; J trimming: 7 bases; junction bases outside the gene matches: 7. Germline V CDR1 and CDR2: MDHEN, SYDVKM. Reverse transcription of all isolated RNA meant that expressed TCRB transcripts were sequenced. Using immunoSEQ multiplex PCR, the repertoire was profiled, and TCRdb retains in-frame clones only, with some absent. This table holds under 400,000 clones, roughly 12% found once. This TCR came from a man aged 18 to 30 in good health. The sequencing sample was made of naive CD4+ T cells from blood. The chain links TRBV28 to TRBJ1-2, with TRBD1 identical over 9 bases. For the CDR3, the DNA is TGTGCCAGCAGTTCGGGACAGGGTCAGCGTGGCTACACCTTC. Translating gives CASSSGQGQRGYTF.